The sequence of this T cell receptor (beta chain) was determined in a study of PD-1 blockade in classical Hodgkin lymphoma. The sample holds a few counts of this clone. Its specificity is not known. The study's findings and limits: Nivolumab starters within 1 year of ASCT were excluded. CD4+ TCR diversity, unlike CD8+, climbed significantly by C4D1. What caused the repertoire differences, perhaps disease activity or prior therapy, remains undefined. Diminished baseline TCR diversity has been reported in newly diagnosed patients relative to healthy donors.

Time point here: cycle 4 day 1 (C4D1), after more than five weeks of nivolumab. Patients all relapsed after autologous stem cell transplantation, and there was variation in brentuximab vedotin exposure. CDR3 size: 15 residues. V was pared by 0 bases and J by 3 bases, with 13 bases between. Germline CDR1 SGHRS, CDR2 YFSETQ. Measured with immunoSEQ multiplex PCR; TCRdb has only the in-frame clones, and not every one. The sample has approximately 44,000 clones, roughly two thirds seen once; the top ten hold about 3%. The sample consisted of peripheral blood mononuclear cells (PBMCs), taken before the fourth cycle of nivolumab. The rearrangement joins TRBV5-1 to TRBJ2-7; no clear D gene. This clonotype originated in a human donor with classical Hodgkin lymphoma. The DNA for the CDR3 is TGCGCCAGCAGCTTGGCTCTGGCATTGGGCTACGAGCAGTACTTC. The encoded protein is CASSLALALGYEQYF.